These 12 T cell receptor beta chains share one sample of origin, sequenced in a study of cytomegalovirus exposure and HLA in healthy donors (dated by TCRdb to 2015 to 2018). Libraries were built with the immunoSEQ multiplex PCR assay. The multiplex PCR relied on a mix of 60 forward primers for TCR Vbeta segments and 13 reverse primers for TCR Jbeta segments. TCRdb limited this immuneACCESS table to in-frame rearrangements with V and J called. A share of clones is missing; checked studies link under half to unresolved V genes, and the rest is unexplained. Counted in this sample were approximately 90,000 clones; 77% of them appeared once. The ten largest make up around 5% of the sample. The sample consisted of PBMCs. Source of these receptors: a woman in her thirties or forties in good health and CMV-seronegative.

This clone was detected only once. CDR3: CASSLGLPWEEGNYGYTF. DNA of the CDR3: TGTGCCAGCAGCTTGGGCCTCCCCTGGGAGGAGGGGAACTATGGCTACACCTTC. V gene TRBV5-4 combines with J gene TRBJ1-2, with a possible D match to TRBD1 (5 bases). Looked up from germline, CDR1 is SGHNT and CDR2 is YYREEE (reference sequence). CDR3 length equals 18 residues. The germline V and J ends were trimmed by 0 bases and 2 bases, with 20 bases remaining between them.

This chain joins TRBV5-1 and TRBJ2-2; possibly TRBD1 for D (6 bases). Trimming pared 3 bases from V and 7 bases from J, leaving 19 bases between. Germline assignment: CDR1 SGHRS and CDR2 YFSETQ. The CDR3 has 16 amino acids. The DNA of the CDR3 is TGCGCCAGCAGCTCGATCCTTACAGGGTCGGGCGGGGAGCTGTTTTTT. Protein product: CASSSILTGSGGELFF.

The rearrangement joins TRBV7-9 to TRBJ2-7, with no clear D. The germline gives CDR1 SEHNR, CDR2 FQNEAQ (reference sequence). This CDR3 has 12 amino acids. V was pared by 2 bases and J by 3 bases, with 5 bases between. The CDR3 bases are TGTGCCAGCAGCTTATCAGTCTACGAGCAGTACTTC. Its protein is CASSLSVYEQYF.

This sequence joins TRBV29-1 and TRBJ2-2; 9 positions match TRBD1. CDR1 and CDR2 (germline): SQVTM, ANQGSEA. J lost 3 bases, V lost 8 bases, and 10 bases had no gene match. This CDR3 region has 15 residues. CDR3 sequence reads: CSPNPGQGYTGELFF. In DNA, the CDR3 is TGCAGCCCAAATCCGGGACAGGGATACACCGGGGAGCTGTTTTTT.

The V gene is TRBV7-9, the J gene TRBJ2-2; 8 nucleotides line up with TRBD1. Looked up from germline, CDR1 is SEHNR and CDR2 is FQNEAQ (reference sequence). Trimming cost V 5 bases and J 0 bases; bases outside gene matches: 8. This CDR3 is 17 amino acids long. This CDR3 is CASSRTWTGSNTGELFF. CDR3 coding DNA: TGTGCCAGCAGCCGAACCTGGACAGGGTCGAACACCGGGGAGCTGTTTTTT.

This chain uses TRBV18 with TRBJ1-1; TRBD1 aligns across 8 bases. Per germline, CDR1 KGHSH and CDR2 LQKENI. This CDR3 region has 15 residues. Trimming cost V 2 bases and J 1 base; bases outside gene matches: 3. CDR3 sequence (DNA): TGTGCCAGCTCACCAGGGACAGGAGGGAACACTGAAGCTTTCTTT. This codes for CASSPGTGGNTEAFF.

The chain links TRBV7-8 to TRBJ1-2, with D uncertain. V lost 6 bases to trimming and J lost 7 bases, with 15 bases between them. Per the germline V gene, CDR1 is SGHVS and CDR2 is FQNEAQ. The CDR3 extends over 13 amino acids. The CDR3: CASSGPQQSGYTF. The CDR3 DNA follows: TGTGCCAGCAGTGGGCCCCAACAAAGTGGCTACACCTTC.

J is TRBJ2-1 and V is TRBV4-3, with D possibly matching TRBD2 (5 bases). The CDR3 has 13 residues. Between the trimmed V and J ends, which lost 6 bases and 12 bases, there was a span of 18 bases. Looked up from germline, CDR1 is LGHNA and CDR2 is YSLEER. CDR3: CASSTTSGTLQFF. The DNA for the CDR3 is TGCGCCAGCAGTACCACGAGCGGTACCTTGCAGTTCTTC.

J is TRBJ2-1 and V is TRBV5-1; 8 bases match TRBD2. Losses at the gene ends were 0 bases for V and 0 bases for J; bases not matched to a gene: 5. Germline CDR1 is SGHRS and CDR2 is YFSETQ. This CDR3 contains 17 residues. CDR3 in DNA: TGCGCCAGCAGCTTGGGTGAGCGGGGGAGCTCCTACAATGAGCAGTTCTTC. Its protein product is CASSLGERGSSYNEQFF.

V gene TRBV21-1 combines with J gene TRBJ1-1. TRBV21-1 constitutes a pseudogene. The CDR3 has 17 residues. The CDR3 DNA reads as TGTGCCAGCAGCCTCCATCACCAAACGGGGGGGTTCACTGAAGCTTTCTTT. Its translation: CASSLHHQTGGFTEAFF.

V and J are TRBV4-1 and TRBJ1-2; D is possibly TRBD1 (5 bases). Germline V gene lookup returns CDR1 MGHRA and CDR2 YSYEKL. Trimming pared 1 base from V and 8 bases from J, leaving 14 bases between. CDR3 length: 14 residues. The CDR3 region has the DNA TGCGCCAGCAGCCAAGCCGCCGGGGGGAGAGGCTACACCTTC. This codes for CASSQAAGGRGYTF.

The V and J genes are TRBV5-8 and TRBJ2-7; D perhaps matches TRBD1 (7 bases). Trimming removed 2 bases from V and 5 bases from J, with 11 bases in between. Germline-derived CDR1 and CDR2 are SGHTS and YDEGEE. The CDR3 is 13 residues long. The CDR3 region is CASSFQGGHEQYF. The CDR3 DNA is TGTGCCAGCAGCTTCCAGGGGGGCCACGAGCAGTACTTC.